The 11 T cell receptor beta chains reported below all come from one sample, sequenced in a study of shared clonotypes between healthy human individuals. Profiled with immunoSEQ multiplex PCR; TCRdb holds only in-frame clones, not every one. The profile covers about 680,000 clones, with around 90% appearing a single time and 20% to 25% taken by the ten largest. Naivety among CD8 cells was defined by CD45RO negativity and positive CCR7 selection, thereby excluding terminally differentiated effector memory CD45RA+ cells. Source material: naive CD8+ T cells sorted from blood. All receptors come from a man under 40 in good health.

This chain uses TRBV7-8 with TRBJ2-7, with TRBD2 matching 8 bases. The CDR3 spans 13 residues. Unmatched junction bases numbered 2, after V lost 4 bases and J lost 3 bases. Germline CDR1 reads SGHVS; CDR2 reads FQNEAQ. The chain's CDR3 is CASSSGTSYEQYF. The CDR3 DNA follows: TGTGCCAGCAGCTCCGGGACTAGCTACGAGCAGTACTTC.

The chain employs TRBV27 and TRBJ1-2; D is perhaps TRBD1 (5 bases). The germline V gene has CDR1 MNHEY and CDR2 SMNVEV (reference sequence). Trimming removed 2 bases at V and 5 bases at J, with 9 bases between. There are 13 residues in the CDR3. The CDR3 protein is CASSLDSGYGYTF. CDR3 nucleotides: TGTGCCAGCAGTTTAGACAGCGGGTATGGCTACACCTTC.

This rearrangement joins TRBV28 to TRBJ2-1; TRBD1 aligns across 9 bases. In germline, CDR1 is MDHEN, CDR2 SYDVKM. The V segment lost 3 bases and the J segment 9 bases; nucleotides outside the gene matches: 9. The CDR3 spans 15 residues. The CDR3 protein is CASSFRDRVFGEQFF. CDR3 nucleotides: TGTGCCAGCAGTTTCCGGGACAGGGTCTTTGGTGAGCAGTTCTTC.

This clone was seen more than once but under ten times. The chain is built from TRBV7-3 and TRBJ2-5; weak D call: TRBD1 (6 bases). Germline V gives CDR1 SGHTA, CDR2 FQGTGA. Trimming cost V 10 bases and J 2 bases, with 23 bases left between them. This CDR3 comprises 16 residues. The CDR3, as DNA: TGTGCCACCTACGTACAGGGCGATGTATGGCAAGAGACCCAGTACTTC. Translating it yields CATYVQGDVWQETQYF.

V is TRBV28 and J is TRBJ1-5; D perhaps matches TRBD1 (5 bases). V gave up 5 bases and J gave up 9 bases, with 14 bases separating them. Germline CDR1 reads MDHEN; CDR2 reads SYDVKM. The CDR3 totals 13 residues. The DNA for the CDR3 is TGTGCCAGCAGTACGGGACCGCGGATGCCCCAGCATTTT. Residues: CASSTGPRMPQHF. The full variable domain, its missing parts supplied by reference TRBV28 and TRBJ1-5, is DVKVTQSSRYLVKRTGEKVFLECVQDMDHENMFWYRQDPGLGLRLIYFSYDVKMKEKGDIPEGYSVSREKKERFSLILESASTNQTSMYLCASSTGPRMPQHFGDGTRLSIL.

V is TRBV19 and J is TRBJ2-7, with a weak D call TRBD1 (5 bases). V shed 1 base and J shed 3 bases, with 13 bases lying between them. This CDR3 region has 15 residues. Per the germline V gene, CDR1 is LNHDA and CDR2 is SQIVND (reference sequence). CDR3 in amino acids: CASSIAGGQGYEQYF. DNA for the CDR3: TGTGCCAGTAGTATAGCAGGTGGGCAGGGCTACGAGCAGTACTTC. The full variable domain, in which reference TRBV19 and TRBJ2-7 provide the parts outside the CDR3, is DGGITQSPKYLFRKEGQNVTLSCEQNLNHDAMYWYRQDPGQGLRLIYYSQIVNDFQKGDIAEGYSVSREKKESFPLTVTSAQKNPTAFYLCASSIAGGQGYEQYFGPGTRLTVT.

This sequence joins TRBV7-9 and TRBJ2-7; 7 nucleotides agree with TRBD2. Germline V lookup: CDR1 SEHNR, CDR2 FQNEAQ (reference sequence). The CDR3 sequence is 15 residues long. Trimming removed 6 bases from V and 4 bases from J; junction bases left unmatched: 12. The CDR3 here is CASSPQTGGSYEQYF. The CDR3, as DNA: TGTGCCAGCAGTCCACAGACTGGCGGGAGTTACGAGCAGTACTTC.

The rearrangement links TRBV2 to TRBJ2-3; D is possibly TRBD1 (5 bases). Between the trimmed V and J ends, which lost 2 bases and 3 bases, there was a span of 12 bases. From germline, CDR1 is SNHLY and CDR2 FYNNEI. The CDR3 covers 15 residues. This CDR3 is CASSEWGLGTDTQYF. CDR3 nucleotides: TGTGCCAGCAGTGAATGGGGCTTGGGGACAGATACGCAGTATTTT. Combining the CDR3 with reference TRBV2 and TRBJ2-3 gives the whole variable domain EPEVTQTPSHQVTQMGQEVILRCVPISNHLYFYWYRQILGQKVEFLVSFYNNEISEKSEIFDDQFSVERPDGSNFTLKIRSTKLEDSAMYFCASSEWGLGTDTQYFGPGTRLTVL.

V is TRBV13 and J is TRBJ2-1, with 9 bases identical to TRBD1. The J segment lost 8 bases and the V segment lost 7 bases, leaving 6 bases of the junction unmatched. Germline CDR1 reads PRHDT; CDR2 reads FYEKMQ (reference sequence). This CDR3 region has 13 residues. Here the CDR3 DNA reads TGTGCCAGCACAAGGACAGGGGTTCATGAGCAGTTCTTC. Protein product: CASTRTGVHEQFF.

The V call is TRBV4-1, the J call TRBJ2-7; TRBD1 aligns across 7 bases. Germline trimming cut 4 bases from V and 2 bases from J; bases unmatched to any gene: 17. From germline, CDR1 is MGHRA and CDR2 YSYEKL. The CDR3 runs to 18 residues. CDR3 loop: CASSRLPLAGTAAYEQYF. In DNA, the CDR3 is TGCGCCAGCAGCCGGCTACCACTCGCCGGGACAGCAGCCTACGAGCAGTACTTC.

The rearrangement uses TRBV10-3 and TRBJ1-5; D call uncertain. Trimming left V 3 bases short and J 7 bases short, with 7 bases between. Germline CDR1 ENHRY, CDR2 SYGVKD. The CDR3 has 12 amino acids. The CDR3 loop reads CAISETWQPQHF. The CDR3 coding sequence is TGTGCCATCAGTGAAACTTGGCAGCCCCAGCATTTT.